This T cell receptor beta chain came from a study of vaccination effects on CD4 cells after COVID-19. Turning to the study itself: Following the second dose by a median of 72 days, the post-vaccine samples were obtained.

Note on this clone: Its antigen is unidentified.

Before sequencing, viral peptide pools were used by the ViraFEST assay to expand antigen-specific CD4+ T cells. Having been cultured for 9 to 11 days, the cells underwent CD4+ T cell isolation. Two-dose BNT162b2 or mRNA-1273 vaccination was given to participants. Prior SARS-CoV-2 infection was absent in the vaccine recipients, as shown by negative nucleocapsid antibodies. The researchers cultured fewer than 2.5 million PBMC per well with approximately 10 IU/ml IL-2 and roughly 9.1 ug/ml peptides. IL-2 medium was substituted for half the medium on days 3 and 7. CDR3 size: 14 residues. The germline V gene encodes CDR1 KGHDR and CDR2 SFDVKD. Deletions cut 5 bases from V and 5 bases from J, with 11 bases between. TCRdb keeps only in-frame clones here, not all; method: immunoSEQ multiplex PCR. The table lists approximately 28,000 clones, 65% to 90% of them singletons.

This sequence originates from a human donor who received a COVID-19 vaccine. Some clones in this sample may be carry-over from other donors' samples. This chain uses TRBV24-1 with TRBJ2-2, with D perhaps TRBD1 (6 bases). The starting material was CD4+ T cells from PBMCs cultured with SARS-CoV-2 spike peptides, obtained after COVID-19 vaccination. The CDR3 loop is CATSGTGWTGELFF. As DNA, the CDR3 is TGTGCCACCAGTGGCACAGGGTGGACCGGGGAGCTGTTTTTT.